This T cell receptor beta chain was sequenced in a study of blood T cells in healthy people across ages. The sample holds many counts of this clonotype. Next came a second PCR, run for roughly 6 to 11 cycles, which used a sample-barcoded 5' primer along with a J-beta primer mix. TCRdb passed the 5' RACE reads through MiXCR, listing each CDR3 protein once. This table has hundreds of thousands of distinct CDR3 sequences, more than 45% appearing once. Germline CDR1 SQVTM, CDR2 ANQGSEA. CDR3 length: 15 amino acids. V was cut by 7 bases and J by 0 bases, with 18 bases left in between. The chain is built from TRBV29-1 and TRBJ1-2; D is possibly TRBD1 (5 bases). Sequenced sample: blood. This TCR was sampled from an elderly woman in good health. The CDR3 here is CSAEGGQGANYGYTF. The DNA of the CDR3 is TGCAGCGCCGAAGGTGGGCAGGGAGCTAACTATGGCTACACCTTC.